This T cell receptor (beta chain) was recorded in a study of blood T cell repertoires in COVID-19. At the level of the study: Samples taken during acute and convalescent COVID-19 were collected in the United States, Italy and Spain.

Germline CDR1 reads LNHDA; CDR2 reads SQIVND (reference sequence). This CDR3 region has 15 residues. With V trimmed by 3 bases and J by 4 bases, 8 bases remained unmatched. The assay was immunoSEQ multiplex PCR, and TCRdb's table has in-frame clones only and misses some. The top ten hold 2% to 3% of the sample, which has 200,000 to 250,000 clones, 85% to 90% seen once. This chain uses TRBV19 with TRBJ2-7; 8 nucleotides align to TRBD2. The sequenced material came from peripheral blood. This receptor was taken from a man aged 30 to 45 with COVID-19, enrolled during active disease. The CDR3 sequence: CASSIQSGSFYEQYF. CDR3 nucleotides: TGTGCCAGTAGTATCCAAAGCGGGAGTTTTTACGAGCAGTACTTC. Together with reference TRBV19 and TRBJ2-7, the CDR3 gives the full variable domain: DGGITQSPKYLFRKEGQNVTLSCEQNLNHDAMYWYRQDPGQGLRLIYYSQIVNDFQKGDIAEGYSVSREKKESFPLTVTSAQKNPTAFYLCASSIQSGSFYEQYFGPGTRLTVT.